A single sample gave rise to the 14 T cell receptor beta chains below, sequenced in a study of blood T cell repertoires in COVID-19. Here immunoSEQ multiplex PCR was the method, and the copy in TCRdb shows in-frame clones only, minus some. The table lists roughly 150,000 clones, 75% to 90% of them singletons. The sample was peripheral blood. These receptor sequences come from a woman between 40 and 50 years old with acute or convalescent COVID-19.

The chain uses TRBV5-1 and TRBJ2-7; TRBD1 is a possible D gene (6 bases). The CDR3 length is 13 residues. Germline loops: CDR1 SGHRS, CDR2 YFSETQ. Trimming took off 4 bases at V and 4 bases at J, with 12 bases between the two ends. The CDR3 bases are TGCGCCAGCAGCCGGGACAACCAGTACGAGCAGTACTTC. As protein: CASSRDNQYEQYF.

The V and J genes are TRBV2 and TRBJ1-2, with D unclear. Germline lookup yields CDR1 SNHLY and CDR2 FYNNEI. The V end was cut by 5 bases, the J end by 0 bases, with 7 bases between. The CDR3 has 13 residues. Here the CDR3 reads CASSSGTNYGYTF. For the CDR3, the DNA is TGTGCCAGCAGTTCCGGGACTAACTATGGCTACACCTTC.

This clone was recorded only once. The CDR3, as DNA: TGTGCCAGTGGTGACTGGAATCAGCCCCAGCATTTT. Residues: CASGDWNQPQHF. The rearrangement links TRBV19 to TRBJ1-5; D remains ambiguous. The germline V gene has CDR1 LNHDA and CDR2 SQIVND (reference sequence). The CDR3 is made up of 12 amino acids. The V end was cut by 8 bases, the J end by 4 bases, with 9 bases between.

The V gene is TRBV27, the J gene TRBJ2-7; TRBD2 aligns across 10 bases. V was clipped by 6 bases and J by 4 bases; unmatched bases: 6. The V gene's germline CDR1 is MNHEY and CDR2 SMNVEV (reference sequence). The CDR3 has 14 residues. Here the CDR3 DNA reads TGTGCCAGCAGAAAGAGCGGGGGGGCGTACGAGCAGTACTTC. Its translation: CASRKSGGAYEQYF.

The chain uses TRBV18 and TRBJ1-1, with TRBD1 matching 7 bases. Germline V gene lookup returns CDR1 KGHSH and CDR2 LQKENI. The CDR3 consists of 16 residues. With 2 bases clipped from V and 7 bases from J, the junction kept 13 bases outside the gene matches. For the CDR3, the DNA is TGTGCCAGCTCACCAAACAGGGGCCCATCACATAATGAAGCTTTCTTT. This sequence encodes CASSPNRGPSHNEAFF. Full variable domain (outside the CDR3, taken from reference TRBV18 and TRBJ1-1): NAGVMQNPRHLVRRRGQEARLRCSPMKGHSHVYWYRQLPEEGLKFMVYLQKENIIDESGMPKERFSAEFPKEGPSILRIQQVVRGDSAAYFCASSPNRGPSHNEAFFGQGTRLTVV.

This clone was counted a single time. CDR3 sequence: CASSKHRGRTGELFF. Here the CDR3 DNA reads TGTGCCAGCAGCAAACACAGGGGGCGCACCGGGGAGCTGTTTTTT. V is TRBV21-1 and J is TRBJ2-2; TRBD1, the table's D call, lacks a check against the DNA. TRBV21-1 is a pseudogene segment. The CDR3 is 15 residues long.

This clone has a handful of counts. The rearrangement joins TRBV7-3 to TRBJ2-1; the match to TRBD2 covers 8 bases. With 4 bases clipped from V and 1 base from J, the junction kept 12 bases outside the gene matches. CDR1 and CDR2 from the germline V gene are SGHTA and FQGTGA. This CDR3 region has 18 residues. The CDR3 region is CASSSAAGGGLSYNEQFF. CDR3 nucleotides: TGTGCCAGCAGCTCCGCCGCGGGGGGCGGTTTATCCTACAATGAGCAGTTCTTC.

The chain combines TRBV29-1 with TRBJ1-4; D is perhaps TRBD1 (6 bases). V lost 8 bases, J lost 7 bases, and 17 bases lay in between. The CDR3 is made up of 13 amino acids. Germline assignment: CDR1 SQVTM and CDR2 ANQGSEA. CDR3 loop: CSFRGGAGEKLFF. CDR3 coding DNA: TGCAGCTTTAGGGGGGGCGCGGGTGAAAAACTGTTTTTT. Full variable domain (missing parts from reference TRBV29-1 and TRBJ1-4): SAVISQKPSRDICQRGTSLTIQCQVDSQVTMMFWYRQQPGQSLTLIATANQGSEATYESGFVIDKFPISRPNLTFSTLTVSNMSPEDSSIYLCSFRGGAGEKLFFGSGTQLSVL.

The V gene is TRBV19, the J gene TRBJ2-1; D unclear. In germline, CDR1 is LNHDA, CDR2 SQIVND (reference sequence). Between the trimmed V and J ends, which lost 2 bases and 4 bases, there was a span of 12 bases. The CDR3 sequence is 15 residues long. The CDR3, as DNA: TGTGCCAGTAGTATATCTCCTCCCTCTTACAATGAGCAGTTCTTC. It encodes CASSISPPSYNEQFF.

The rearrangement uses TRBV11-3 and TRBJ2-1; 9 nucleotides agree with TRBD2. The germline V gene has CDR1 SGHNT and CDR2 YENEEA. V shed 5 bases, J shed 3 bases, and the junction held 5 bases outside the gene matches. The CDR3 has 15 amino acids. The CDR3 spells CASSPRTSDYNEQFF. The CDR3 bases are TGTGCCAGCAGCCCCCGGACTAGCGACTACAATGAGCAGTTCTTC.

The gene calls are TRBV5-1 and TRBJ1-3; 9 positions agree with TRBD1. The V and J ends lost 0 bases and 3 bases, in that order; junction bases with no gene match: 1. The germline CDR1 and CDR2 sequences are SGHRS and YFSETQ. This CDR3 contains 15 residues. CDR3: CASSLGDRDGNTIYF. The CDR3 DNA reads TGCGCCAGCAGCTTGGGGGACAGGGATGGAAACACCATATATTTT.

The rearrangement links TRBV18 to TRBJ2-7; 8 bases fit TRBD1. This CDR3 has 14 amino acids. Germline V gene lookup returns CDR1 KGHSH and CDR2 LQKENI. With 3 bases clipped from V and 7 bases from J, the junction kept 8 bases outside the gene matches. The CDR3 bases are TGTGCCAGCTCACCGAACACAGGGGGACTGGAGCAGTACTTC. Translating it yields CASSPNTGGLEQYF.

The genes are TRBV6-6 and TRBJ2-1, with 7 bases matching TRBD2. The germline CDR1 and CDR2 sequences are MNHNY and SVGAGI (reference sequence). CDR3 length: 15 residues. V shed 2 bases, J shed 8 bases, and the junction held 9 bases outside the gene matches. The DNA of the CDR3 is TGTGCCAGCAGTTACGAGCGGGGAGTTTTGGATGAGCAGTTCTTC. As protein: CASSYERGVLDEQFF.

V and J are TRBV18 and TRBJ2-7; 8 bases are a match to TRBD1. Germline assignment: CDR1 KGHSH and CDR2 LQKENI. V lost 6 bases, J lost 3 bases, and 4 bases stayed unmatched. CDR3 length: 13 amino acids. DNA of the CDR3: TGTGCCAGCTCCCCGGGACAGGTCTACGAGCAGTACTTC. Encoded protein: CASSPGQVYEQYF.